The 2 T cell receptor beta chains below were found in one sample sequenced in a study of T cell responses to AZD1222 COVID-19 vaccine. Sequencing used immunoSEQ multiplex PCR; TCRdb keeps in-frame clones, though not all of them. Among around 100,000 clones listed, roughly nine tenths were seen once. The sample was peripheral blood, taken on day 0 of AZD1222 vaccination. The receptors originated from an adult in good health.

The chain uses TRBV2 and TRBJ2-2; D possibly corresponds to TRBD1 (5 bases). Trimming cost V 2 bases and J 6 bases, with 13 bases left between them. The CDR3 sequence is 15 residues long. CDR1 SNHLY and CDR2 FYNNEI come from the germline V gene. The CDR3 DNA is TGTGCCAGCAGTGAAAACGGGCCAGGGCCCGGGGAGCTGTTTTTT. Translating it yields CASSENGPGPGELFF. The variable domain in full, with the rest retrieved from reference TRBV2 and TRBJ2-2, is EPEVTQTPSHQVTQMGQEVILRCVPISNHLYFYWYRQILGQKVEFLVSFYNNEISEKSEIFDDQFSVERPDGSNFTLKIRSTKLEDSAMYFCASSENGPGPGELFFGEGSRLTVL.

J is TRBJ1-5 and V is TRBV30; possible D gene TRBD1, 6 bases. V was cut by 5 bases and J by 3 bases, with 11 bases left in between. The CDR3 runs to 13 residues. The germline V gene has CDR1 GTSNPN and CDR2 SVGIG (reference sequence). CDR3 sequence: CAWADRNNQPQHF. The CDR3 DNA follows: TGTGCCTGGGCCGACAGGAACAATCAGCCCCAGCATTTT.